A selection of T cell receptor beta chains follows, all from one sample in a study of metastatic and nonmetastatic thyroid tumors. TCRdb reprocessed the PCR reads using MiXCR. The sample has about 15,000 clones; about 3.5% are singletons. The specimen was tumor tissue. These receptors originate from a female donor with papillary thyroid cancer or a benign thyroid nodule (not recorded which). Some clones in this sample may be carry-over from other donors' samples. The CDR3 runs from the conserved cysteine through the conserved F or W. Fields, in order: CDR3 DNA, CDR3 protein, D gene, J gene, clone size, V gene. The D gene is left open where the match is weak. Size tells how often a clone was seen (once, few, many) or the class of an expanded clone, and some rows leave it out.

cdr3_nt: TGTGCCAGCAGTGAGCGGACGGCTAATGAAAAACTGTTTTTT
cdr3_aa: CASSERTANEKLFF
d_call: -
j_call: TRBJ1-4
clone_size: medium-sized
v_call: TRBV2

cdr3_nt: TGTGCCAGCAGCTCTACCCGGATGGCTGGGGGAACCGGGGAGCTGTTTTTT
cdr3_aa: CASSSTRMAGGTGELFF
d_call: -
j_call: TRBJ2-2
clone_size: few
v_call: TRBV6-2/TRBV6-3

cdr3_nt: TGTGCCAGCAGTTACACCTCTAGCGGGAGCAACGAGCAGTACTTC
cdr3_aa: CASSYTSSGSNEQYF
d_call: TRBD2
j_call: TRBJ2-7
clone_size: -
v_call: TRBV6-9

cdr3_nt: TGTGCCAGTGGTACAGGGGGGTGGAGAACAGATACGCAGTATTTT
cdr3_aa: CASGTGGWRTDTQYF
d_call: TRBD1
j_call: TRBJ2-3
clone_size: -
v_call: TRBV19

cdr3_nt: TGTGCCAGCAGTTACGAAGTCGGGGAGCTGTTTTTT
cdr3_aa: CASSYEVGELFF
d_call: -
j_call: TRBJ2-2
clone_size: -
v_call: TRBV6-9

cdr3_nt: TGCAGTGCTAGAAAGGCTAGCGGGGGAGATACGCAGTATTTT
cdr3_aa: CSARKASGGDTQYF
d_call: TRBD2
j_call: TRBJ2-3
clone_size: -
v_call: TRBV20-1

cdr3_nt: TGTGCCAGCAGTGAAAAAGGGAACACTGAAGCTTTCTTT
cdr3_aa: CASSEKGNTEAFF
d_call: -
j_call: TRBJ1-1
clone_size: -
v_call: TRBV6-1

cdr3_nt: TGTGCCAGCAGCGTAGGGGCGGGAGGGCTCGAGCAGTACTTC
cdr3_aa: CASSVGAGGLEQYF
d_call: TRBD2
j_call: TRBJ2-7
clone_size: -
v_call: TRBV9

cdr3_nt: TGTGCCATCAGTGGCGGGACTAGCGGGAGCTCTAGCACAGATACGCAGTATTTT
cdr3_aa: CAISGGTSGSSSTDTQYF
d_call: TRBD2
j_call: TRBJ2-3
clone_size: few
v_call: TRBV10-3

cdr3_nt: TGCGCCAGCAGTGAGGGTAGGGCGCAGTATTTT
cdr3_aa: CASSEGRAQYF
d_call: -
j_call: TRBJ2-3
clone_size: few
v_call: TRBV10-2

cdr3_nt: TGTGCCAGCATATATACAGGGGGACAAGGCTACACCTTC
cdr3_aa: CASIYTGGQGYTF
d_call: TRBD1
j_call: TRBJ1-2
clone_size: few
v_call: TRBV12-3/TRBV12-4

cdr3_nt: TGTGCCAGCAGTTTAAGTTCGGTTTCTGGAGAGACCCAGTACTTC
cdr3_aa: CASSLSSVSGETQYF
d_call: -
j_call: TRBJ2-5
clone_size: -
v_call: TRBV6-2/TRBV6-3

cdr3_nt: TGTGCCAGCAGTTTTTTCGTAGGGTCCAACTCACCCCTCCACTTT
cdr3_aa: CASSFFVGSNSPLHF
d_call: -
j_call: TRBJ1-6
clone_size: few
v_call: TRBV12-3/TRBV12-4

cdr3_nt: TGTGCCAGCAGCGTGGCGGACAGCGACTTCTCTGGGGCCAACGTCCTGACTTTC
cdr3_aa: CASSVADSDFSGANVLTF
d_call: -
j_call: TRBJ2-6
clone_size: -
v_call: TRBV6-1

cdr3_nt: TGTGCCAGCAGCTTAGCTAGGACAGGGGGCCTCAGAGGAATCTTC
cdr3_aa: CASSLARTGGLRGIF
d_call: TRBD1
j_call: TRBJ2-1
clone_size: few
v_call: TRBV7-9

cdr3_nt: TGTGCCACCAGCAGAGACAGGGTCTATAATTCACCCCTCCACTTT
cdr3_aa: CATSRDRVYNSPLHF
d_call: -
j_call: TRBJ1-6
clone_size: -
v_call: TRBV15

cdr3_nt: TGTGCCAGCAGTGAAGCTAGCGGGAGCCAAGAGACCCAGTACTTC
cdr3_aa: CASSEASGSQETQYF
d_call: TRBD2
j_call: TRBJ2-5
clone_size: -
v_call: TRBV6-1

cdr3_nt: TGTGCCAGCAGTACTCACAGGGGGGCTCAGCCCCAGCATTTT
cdr3_aa: CASSTHRGAQPQHF
d_call: TRBD1
j_call: TRBJ1-5
clone_size: -
v_call: TRBV27

cdr3_nt: TGTGCCAGCAGTGGGGGAGGGATCCCACGCGGTTACTTC
cdr3_aa: CASSGGGIPRGYF
d_call: TRBD2
j_call: TRBJ2-7
clone_size: medium-sized
v_call: TRBV28

cdr3_nt: TGTGCCAGCAGTTTAAGAGGACGGGCGAATGCCAGGGAGCTGTTTTTT
cdr3_aa: CASSLRGRANARELFF
d_call: -
j_call: TRBJ2-2
clone_size: many
v_call: TRBV28

cdr3_nt: TGTGCCTGGAGTCCCGATTCCTCCAGCCATGGCTACACCTTC
cdr3_aa: CAWSPDSSSHGYTF
d_call: -
j_call: TRBJ1-2
clone_size: medium-sized
v_call: TRBV30

cdr3_nt: TGTGCCAGCAGTGAAGCTGGGCAGGGGGATAACACTGAAGCTTTCTTT
cdr3_aa: CASSEAGQGDNTEAFF
d_call: TRBD1
j_call: TRBJ1-1
clone_size: few
v_call: TRBV2

cdr3_nt: TGTGCCAGCAGGCCTCAGAATCAGCCCCAGCATTTT
cdr3_aa: CASRPQNQPQHF
d_call: -
j_call: TRBJ1-5
clone_size: -
v_call: TRBV6-1

cdr3_nt: TGTGCCAGCAAACGACGGAGGACTAGCGGGAGCTCCTACAATGAGCAGTTCTTC
cdr3_aa: CASKRRRTSGSSYNEQFF
d_call: TRBD2
j_call: TRBJ2-1
clone_size: few
v_call: TRBV6-4

cdr3_nt: TGTGCCAGCAGATCCGGACTAGCGGGAACTGGGCCGCCGCAGTACTTC
cdr3_aa: CASRSGLAGTGPPQYF
d_call: TRBD2
j_call: TRBJ2-7
clone_size: -
v_call: TRBV6-2/TRBV6-3